Below are 30 T cell receptor beta chains sequenced from a single sample in a study of Tregs in tolerant kidney transplant recipients. Method: immunoSEQ multiplex PCR; TCRdb's copy keeps in-frame clones and lacks some. The data hold around 52,000 clones, with around 82% observed a single time. Sequencing used CD4+ T cells from blood. These receptors came from a human donor in good health.

V usage is TRBV25-1 and J usage is TRBJ2-2, with D hard to call. V was clipped by 3 bases and J by 6 bases, with 8 bases between them. The CDR3 is 13 residues long. The germline V gene has CDR1 MGHDK and CDR2 SYGVNS. DNA for the CDR3: TGTGCCAGCAGTGAGTCTAGGGCCGGGGAGCTGTTTTTT. It specifies CASSESRAGELFF.

The V call is TRBV29-1, the J call TRBJ2-3; D remains ambiguous. This CDR3 has 13 residues. V lost 2 bases and J lost 0, with 6 bases in between. The germline V gene encodes CDR1 SQVTM and CDR2 ANQGSEA. This CDR3 is CSVEPGSTDTQYF. For the CDR3, the DNA is TGCAGCGTTGAACCGGGTAGCACAGATACGCAGTATTTT.

This chain uses TRBV5-5 with TRBJ2-7, with D perhaps TRBD2 (5 bases). Germline CDR1 SGHKS, CDR2 YYEKEE (reference sequence). V gave up 0 bases and J gave up 2 bases, with 12 bases separating them. CDR3 length equals 15 residues. The CDR3 spells CASSLVRVGAYEQYF. CDR3 nucleotides: TGTGCCAGCAGCTTGGTCCGAGTCGGGGCCTACGAGCAGTACTTC. Drawing the rest from reference TRBV5-5 and TRBJ2-7, the complete variable domain is DAGVTQSPTHLIKTRGQQVTLRCSPISGHKSVSWYQQVLGQGPQFIFQYYEKEERGRGNFPDRFSARQFPNYSSELNVNALLLGDSALYLCASSLVRVGAYEQYFGPGTRLTVT.

The chain carries TRBV5-4 and TRBJ2-6; the match to TRBD2 covers 7 bases. The trim removed 4 bases at V and 0 bases at J, leaving 4 bases unmatched. CDR1 SGHNT and CDR2 YYREEE come from the germline V gene (reference sequence). The CDR3 has 16 residues. The CDR3 here is CASSPGGISGANVLTF. CDR3 DNA sequence: TGTGCCAGCAGCCCCGGGGGGATCTCTGGGGCCAACGTCCTGACTTTC.

The sample holds a few counts of this clone. The rearrangement links TRBV6-6 to TRBJ1-5, with no clear D. The germline V gene encodes CDR1 MNHNY and CDR2 SVGAGI (reference sequence). The CDR3 length is 12 residues. The V end was cut by 5 bases, the J end by 5 bases, with 7 bases between. Written as DNA, the CDR3 is TGTGCCAGCAGTGACGTGGATCAGCCCCAGCATTTT. It is translated as CASSDVDQPQHF.

This clone came up once. The gene calls are TRBV6-6 and TRBJ2-3; 11 bases agree with TRBD1. The CDR3 is 14 residues long. CDR1 MNHNY and CDR2 SVGAGI come from the germline V gene (reference sequence). J was trimmed by 4 bases and V by 9 bases; bases with no gene match: 6. The CDR3 coding sequence is TGTGCCAGGGGACAGGGGGGGCTCGCAGATACGCAGTATTTT. Its protein product is CARGQGGLADTQYF.

Only a few counts were recorded for this clone. This sequence joins TRBV4-3 and TRBJ1-2; D gene uncertain. CDR1 and CDR2 from the germline V gene are LGHNA and YSLEER. V lost 0 bases to trimming and J lost 4 bases, with 12 bases between them. The CDR3 is 15 residues long. In nucleotides, the CDR3 is TGCGCCAGCAGCCAAGATCTTCCGGACGGCTATGGCTACACCTTC. This codes for CASSQDLPDGYGYTF.

The genes are TRBV5-6 and TRBJ2-2; D is undetermined. The CDR3 totals 15 residues. V lost 4 bases, J lost 5 bases, and 15 bases lay in between. CDR1 SGHDT and CDR2 YYEEEE come from the germline V gene. This chain's CDR3 is CASSPNPTLTGELFF. CDR3 DNA: TGTGCCAGCAGCCCGAATCCGACTCTAACCGGGGAGCTGTTTTTT.

The chain combines TRBV4-3 with TRBJ2-3, with unresolved D. The CDR3 consists of 16 residues. V was shortened by 1 base and J by 3 bases, with 14 bases between the two germline ends. Germline CDR1 is LGHNA and CDR2 is YSLEER. The CDR3 region has the DNA TGCGCCAGCAGCCAAGGCCCCCGGGTCCAAACAGATACGCAGTATTTT. Translation gives CASSQGPRVQTDTQYF.

The chain combines TRBV9 with TRBJ2-2, with TRBD2 identical over 8 bases. The CDR3 consists of 17 residues. V trimming: 0 bases; J trimming: 4 bases; junction bases outside the gene matches: 8. The V gene's germline CDR1 is SGDLS and CDR2 YYNGEE. In nucleotides, the CDR3 is TGTGCCAGCAGCGTAGAGGGTAGCGGGAAGCCCACCGGGGAGCTGTTTTTT. Its protein is CASSVEGSGKPTGELFF.

V gene TRBV18 combines with J gene TRBJ1-2; possibly TRBD1 for D (5 bases). Germline loops: CDR1 KGHSH, CDR2 LQKENI. This CDR3 region has 14 residues. Trimming pared 3 bases from V and 7 bases from J, leaving 15 bases between. The DNA for the CDR3 is TGTGCCAGCTCACCTACCACTAGGGACTTTGGCTACACCTTC. It yields the protein CASSPTTRDFGYTF.

The chain carries TRBV29-1 and TRBJ2-3; D unclear. Trimming took 7 bases from V and 6 from J, leaving 20 bases between them. CDR1 and CDR2 from the germline V gene are SQVTM and ANQGSEA. The CDR3 has 14 amino acids. CDR3: CSAGSVLKADTQYF. Written as DNA, the CDR3 is TGCAGCGCCGGCTCTGTCCTGAAGGCGGATACGCAGTATTTT.

V gene TRBV5-1 combines with J gene TRBJ2-3; 10 bases agree with TRBD1. With 7 bases clipped from V and 0 bases from J, the junction kept 20 bases outside the gene matches. CDR3 length equals 20 residues. Germline lookup yields CDR1 SGHRS and CDR2 YFSETQ. The CDR3, as DNA: TGCGCCAGCCGCTCGATGGGACAGGGGTATCCCCTAACTAGCACAGATACGCAGTATTTT. This encodes CASRSMGQGYPLTSTDTQYF.

In its sample, this clone ranks as medium-sized. The chain uses TRBV9 and TRBJ1-1; D might be TRBD1 (6 bases). This CDR3 is 14 amino acids long. Germline V lookup: CDR1 SGDLS, CDR2 YYNGEE. The germline V and J ends were trimmed by 3 bases and 4 bases, with 13 bases remaining between them. In DNA form, the CDR3 reads TGTGCCAGCAGCGCACAGGGAAGGGGCACTGAAGCTTTCTTT. Protein sequence: CASSAQGRGTEAFF.

The V call is TRBV9, the J call TRBJ2-1; D is unclear. V lost 0 bases to trimming and J lost 0 bases, with 7 bases between them. The CDR3 sequence is 15 residues long. CDR1 and CDR2 (germline): SGDLS, YYNGEE. CDR3: CASSVAPLSYNEQFF. As DNA, the CDR3 is TGTGCCAGCAGCGTAGCACCACTCTCCTACAATGAGCAGTTCTTC.

The table lists this clone with a count of one. The V call is TRBV6-6, the J call TRBJ2-7; no firm D call. Looked up from germline, CDR1 is MNHNY and CDR2 is SVGAGI (reference sequence). V was cut by 7 bases and J by 5 bases, with 9 bases left in between. This CDR3 contains 11 residues. Here the CDR3 reads CASIKGNEQYF. The CDR3 nucleotides read TGTGCCAGCATCAAAGGGAACGAGCAGTACTTC.

This rearrangement joins TRBV4-1 to TRBJ1-2, with D unresolved. The CDR3 is made up of 14 amino acids. Germline CDR1 reads MGHRA; CDR2 reads YSYEKL. With 0 bases removed from V and 8 bases from J, the gap between germline ends came to 13 bases. The CDR3 DNA reads as TGCGCCAGCAGCCAAGATCTCTTCGGATTAGGCTACACCTTC. As protein: CASSQDLFGLGYTF.

V is TRBV30 and J is TRBJ2-7, with 10 bases identical to TRBD2. The CDR3 is 15 amino acids. CDR1 GTSNPN and CDR2 SVGIG come from the germline V gene (reference sequence). The ends lost 0 bases at V and 6 bases at J; junction bases unmatched: 8. The CDR3 coding sequence is TGTGCCTGGAGTGTACGCCTAGCGGGAGTATCCGAGCAGTACTTC. Its translation: CAWSVRLAGVSEQYF.

The V call is TRBV7-2, the J call TRBJ2-6; D might be TRBD2 (6 bases). The CDR3 has 18 amino acids. V lost 4 bases and J 0 bases, leaving 16 bases between the germline ends. Germline V lookup: CDR1 SGHTA, CDR2 FQGNSA. The CDR3 DNA is TGTGCCAGCAGCTCCTGGAGGGGTCCCAGCTCTGGGGCCAACGTCCTGACTTTC. Translation gives CASSSWRGPSSGANVLTF.

The table lists this clone with a few counts. The chain carries TRBV2 and TRBJ2-1, with D hard to call. CDR1 SNHLY and CDR2 FYNNEI come from the germline V gene. This CDR3 spans 14 amino acids. The ends were cut back, 2 bases at V and 3 bases at J, with 8 bases in the middle. For the CDR3, the DNA is TGTGCCAGCAGTGAATACGGGTTCTACAATGAGCAGTTCTTC. This sequence encodes CASSEYGFYNEQFF. The full variable domain, with the rest looked up from reference TRBV2 and TRBJ2-1, is EPEVTQTPSHQVTQMGQEVILRCVPISNHLYFYWYRQILGQKVEFLVSFYNNEISEKSEIFDDQFSVERPDGSNFTLKIRSTKLEDSAMYFCASSEYGFYNEQFFGPGTRLTVL.

This clone was seen more than once but under ten times. This chain links TRBV29-1 with TRBJ2-2; D is perhaps TRBD1 (5 bases). Looked up from germline, CDR1 is SQVTM and CDR2 is ANQGSEA. CDR3 length equals 13 residues. V dropped 7 bases and J dropped 5 bases, with 14 bases sitting between them. In nucleotides, the CDR3 is TGCAGCGCAACGACAACAGGTACCGGGGAGCTGTTTTTT. It yields the protein CSATTTGTGELFF.

This clone was counted a few times. The rearrangement links TRBV9 to TRBJ1-2; a weak D match, TRBD1 (5 bases). Germline CDR1 is SGDLS and CDR2 is YYNGEE. CDR3 size: 14 residues. The germline V and J ends were trimmed by 0 bases and 6 bases, with 12 bases remaining between them. CDR3 loop: CASSVEGRGDGYTF. DNA for the CDR3: TGTGCCAGCAGCGTAGAAGGGCGAGGGGATGGCTACACCTTC.

A few counts support this clone. The chain is built from TRBV19 and TRBJ2-5, with D uncertain. Trimming removed 2 bases from V and 4 bases from J, with 11 bases in between. Germline assignment: CDR1 LNHDA and CDR2 SQIVND (reference sequence). The CDR3 is 14 residues long. The DNA for the CDR3 is TGTGCCAGTAGTATATATGCCGGGCGAGAGACCCAGTACTTC. The encoded protein is CASSIYAGRETQYF.

The gene calls are TRBV7-9 and TRBJ2-4; the D is unclear. Germline V gives CDR1 SEHNR, CDR2 FQNEAQ (reference sequence). The CDR3 loop spans 11 amino acids. V was cut by 5 bases and J by 5 bases, with 4 bases left in between. Here the CDR3 reads CASSPENIQYF. In DNA form, the CDR3 reads TGTGCCAGCAGCCCGGAAAACATTCAGTACTTC.

The rearrangement uses TRBV2 and TRBJ2-1, with D unresolved. From germline, CDR1 is SNHLY and CDR2 FYNNEI. The CDR3 loop spans 15 amino acids. V was shortened by 3 bases and J by 5 bases, with 14 bases between the two germline ends. The CDR3 protein is CASSDSHWLNNEQFF. CDR3 DNA: TGTGCCAGCAGTGATTCTCATTGGCTGAACAATGAGCAGTTCTTC.

The chain links TRBV2 to TRBJ2-3; 9 nucleotides match TRBD1. Germline values: CDR1 SNHLY, CDR2 FYNNEI. This CDR3 is 14 amino acids long. With V trimmed by 6 bases and J by 4 bases, 5 bases remained unmatched. The CDR3 DNA sequence: TGTGCCAGCAGGGTGACAGGGGGAGCAGATACGCAGTATTTT. It translates to CASRVTGGADTQYF.

The chain has TRBV5-1 and TRBJ2-3, with unresolved D. The germline gives CDR1 SGHRS, CDR2 YFSETQ. Deletions cut 0 bases from V and 2 bases from J, with 10 bases between. The CDR3 sequence is 15 residues long. The CDR3 DNA sequence: TGCGCCAGCAGCTTGGACCCTAGGGACACAGATACGCAGTATTTT. As protein: CASSLDPRDTDTQYF. Together with reference TRBV5-1 and TRBJ2-3, the CDR3 gives the full variable domain: KAGVTQTPRYLIKTRGQQVTLSCSPISGHRSVSWYQQTPGQGLQFLFEYFSETQRNKGNFPGRFSGRQFSNSRSEMNVSTLELGDSALYLCASSLDPRDTDTQYFGPGTRLTVL.

This chain links TRBV19 with TRBJ2-7; TRBD1 matches at 9 bases. This CDR3 has 16 residues. CDR1 and CDR2 from the germline V gene are LNHDA and SQIVND (reference sequence). Unmatched junction bases numbered 20, after V lost 11 bases and J lost 6 bases. This CDR3 reads CASQHRGPPRLSEQYF. In nucleotides, the CDR3 is TGTGCCTCACAGCACAGGGGGCCGCCGAGGTTAAGCGAGCAGTACTTC.

The genes are TRBV6-5 and TRBJ2-7, with D perhaps TRBD1 or TRBD2 (5 bases each). Germline V CDR1 and CDR2: MNHEY, SVGAGI. The length of the CDR3 is 13 residues. V was shortened by 11 bases and J by 3 bases, with 17 bases between the two germline ends. In DNA, the CDR3 is TGTGCCGCAGGCCGGGACGCGAACTACGAGCAGTACTTC. This translates into CAAGRDANYEQYF.

The chain couples TRBV6-5 to TRBJ1-2; tentatively, D is TRBD1 (6 bases). This CDR3 has 12 residues. Trimming took 6 bases from V and 5 from J, leaving 10 bases between them. Per germline, CDR1 MNHEY and CDR2 SVGAGI. CDR3 nucleotide sequence: TGTGCCAGCAGACCCACAGGGTATGGCTACACCTTC. Amino acid sequence: CASRPTGYGYTF.